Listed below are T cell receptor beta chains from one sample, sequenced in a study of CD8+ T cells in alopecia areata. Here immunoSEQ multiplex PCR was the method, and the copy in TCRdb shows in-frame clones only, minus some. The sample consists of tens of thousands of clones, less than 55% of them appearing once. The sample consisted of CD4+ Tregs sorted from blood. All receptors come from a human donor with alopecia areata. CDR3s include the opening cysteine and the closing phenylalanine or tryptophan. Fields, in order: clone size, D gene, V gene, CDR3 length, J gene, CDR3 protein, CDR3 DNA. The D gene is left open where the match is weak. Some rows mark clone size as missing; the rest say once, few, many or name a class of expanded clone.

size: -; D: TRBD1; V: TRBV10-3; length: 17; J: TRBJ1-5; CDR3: CAIAESGTGVSNQPQHF; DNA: TGTGCCATCGCAGAATCCGGGACAGGGGTTAGCAATCAGCCCCAGCATTTT
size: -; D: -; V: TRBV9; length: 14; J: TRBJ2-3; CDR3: CASSATAFTDTQCF; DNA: TGTGCCAGCAGCGCCACCGCCTTCACAGATACGCAGTGTTTT
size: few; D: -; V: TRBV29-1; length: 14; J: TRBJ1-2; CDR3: CSVGGAGLSYGYTF; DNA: TGCAGCGTTGGAGGGGCAGGGCTCTCCTATGGCTACACCTTC
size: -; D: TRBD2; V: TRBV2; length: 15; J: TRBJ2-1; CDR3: CASSAGLVPNNEQFF; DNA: TGTGCCAGCAGTGCCGGACTAGTACCTAACAATGAGCAGTTCTTC
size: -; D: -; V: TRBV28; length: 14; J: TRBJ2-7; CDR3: CASSLGGFPYEQYF; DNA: TGTGCCAGCAGTTTAGGGGGCTTCCCCTACGAGCAGTACTTC
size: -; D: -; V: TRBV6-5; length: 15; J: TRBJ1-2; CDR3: CASPFRVFFNYGYTF; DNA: TGTGCCAGCCCTTTCCGGGTCTTCTTTAACTATGGCTACACCTTC
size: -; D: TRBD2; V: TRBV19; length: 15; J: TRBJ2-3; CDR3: CASSTLLAGDDTQYF; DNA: TGTGCCAGTAGTACCCTACTAGCGGGGGATGATACGCAGTATTTT
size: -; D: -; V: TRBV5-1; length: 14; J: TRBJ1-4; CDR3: CASSPGTSNEKLFF; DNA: TGCGCCAGCAGCCCAGGGACTTCTAATGAAAAACTGTTTTTT
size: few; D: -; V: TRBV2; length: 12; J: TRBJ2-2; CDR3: CASSSSSGELFF; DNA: TGTGCCAGCAGTTCCTCCTCCGGGGAGCTGTTTTTT
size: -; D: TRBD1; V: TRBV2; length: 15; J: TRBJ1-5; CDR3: CASRLEGAGSSTQHF; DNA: TGTGCCAGCAGGCTAGAGGGGGCGGGAAGTAGCACCCAGCATTTT
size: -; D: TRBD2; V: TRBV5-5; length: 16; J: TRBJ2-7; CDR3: CASSGGTSGRVHEQYF; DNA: TGTGCCAGCAGCGGCGGGACTAGCGGGAGAGTCCACGAGCAGTACTTC
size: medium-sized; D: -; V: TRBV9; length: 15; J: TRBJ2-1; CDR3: CASSVDLNSYNEQFF; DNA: TGTGCCAGCAGCGTAGACCTCAACTCCTACAATGAGCAGTTCTTC
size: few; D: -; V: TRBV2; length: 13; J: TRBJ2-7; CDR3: CASSVQQPYEQYF; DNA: TGTGCCAGCAGTGTACAACAGCCCTACGAGCAGTACTTC
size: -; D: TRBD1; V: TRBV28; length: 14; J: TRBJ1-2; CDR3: CASSLVTGGNGYTF; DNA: TGTGCCAGCAGTTTAGTTACAGGGGGCAATGGCTACACCTTC
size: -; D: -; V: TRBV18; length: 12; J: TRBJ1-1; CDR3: CASSLNPNEAFF; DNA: TGTGCCAGCTCACTCAATCCCAATGAAGCTTTCTTT
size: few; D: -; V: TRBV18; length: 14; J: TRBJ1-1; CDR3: CASSPPGARTEAFF; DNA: TGTGCCAGCTCACCACCAGGGGCGCGGACTGAAGCTTTCTTT
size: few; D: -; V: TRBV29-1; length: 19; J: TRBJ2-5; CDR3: CSVEEGYQHPGTYQETQYF; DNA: TGCAGCGTTGAAGAAGGGTATCAACATCCCGGGACTTATCAAGAGACCCAGTACTTC
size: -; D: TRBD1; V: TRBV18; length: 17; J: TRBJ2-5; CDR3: CASSPPRDRGLGETQYF; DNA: TGTGCCAGCTCACCACCCCGGGACAGGGGGCTCGGAGAGACCCAGTACTTC
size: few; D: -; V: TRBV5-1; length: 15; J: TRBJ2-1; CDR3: CASSLAQAAYNEQFF; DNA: TGCGCCAGCAGCTTGGCCCAGGCGGCCTACAATGAGCAGTTCTTC
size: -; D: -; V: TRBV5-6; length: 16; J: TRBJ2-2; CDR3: CASRLQGGGRSGELFF; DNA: TGTGCCAGCAGGCTCCAGGGGGGGGGCCGATCCGGGGAGCTGTTTTTT
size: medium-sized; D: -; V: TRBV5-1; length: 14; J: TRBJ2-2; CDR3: CASSSHDYAGELFF; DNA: TGCGCCAGCAGCTCCCACGATTACGCCGGGGAGCTGTTTTTT
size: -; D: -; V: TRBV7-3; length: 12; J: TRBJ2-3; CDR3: CASSRGTDTQYF; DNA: TGTGCCAGCAGCCGGGGCACAGATACGCAGTATTTT
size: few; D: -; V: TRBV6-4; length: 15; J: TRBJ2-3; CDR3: CAGVSRGLHADTQYF; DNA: TGTGCCGGCGTTAGCAGGGGCCTCCATGCAGATACGCAGTATTTT
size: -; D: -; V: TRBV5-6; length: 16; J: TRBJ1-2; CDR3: CASSLVVTLTNYGYTF; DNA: TGTGCCAGCAGCTTGGTCGTCACCCTGACTAACTATGGCTACACCTTC
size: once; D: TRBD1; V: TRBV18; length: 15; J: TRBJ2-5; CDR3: CASSPYPGQGETQYF; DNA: TGTGCCAGCTCACCATACCCCGGACAGGGGGAGACCCAGTACTTC
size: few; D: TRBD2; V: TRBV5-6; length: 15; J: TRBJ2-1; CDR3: CASSPGLAGWNEQFF; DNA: TGTGCCAGCAGCCCAGGACTAGCGGGGTGGAATGAGCAGTTCTTC
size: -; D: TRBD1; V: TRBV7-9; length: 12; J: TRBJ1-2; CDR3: CASSYDRGGYTF; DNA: TGTGCCAGCAGCTACGACAGGGGCGGCTACACCTTC
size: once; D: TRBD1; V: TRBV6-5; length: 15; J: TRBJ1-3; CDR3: CASSSTGASGNTIYF; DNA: TGTGCCAGCAGTTCAACAGGGGCGTCTGGAAACACCATATATTTT
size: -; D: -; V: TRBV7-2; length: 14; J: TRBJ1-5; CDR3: CASSLGGRNQPQHF; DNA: TGTGCCAGCAGCTTAGGCGGGAGGAATCAGCCCCAGCATTTT
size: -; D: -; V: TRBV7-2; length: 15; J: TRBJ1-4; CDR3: CASSSRLYSNEKLFF; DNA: TGTGCCAGCAGCTCCCGGTTATATTCTAATGAAAAACTGTTTTTT
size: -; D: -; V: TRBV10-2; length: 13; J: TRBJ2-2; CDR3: CASMGGNTGELFF; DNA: TGCGCCAGCATGGGGGGTAACACCGGGGAGCTGTTTTTT
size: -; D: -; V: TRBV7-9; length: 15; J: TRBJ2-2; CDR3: CASRPGTPNTGELFF; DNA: TGTGCCAGCAGGCCCGGGACCCCGAACACCGGGGAGCTGTTTTTT
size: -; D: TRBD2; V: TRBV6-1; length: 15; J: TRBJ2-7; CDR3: CASKLLGTSSYEQYF; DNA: TGTGCCAGCAAATTACTTGGGACTAGCTCCTACGAGCAGTACTTC
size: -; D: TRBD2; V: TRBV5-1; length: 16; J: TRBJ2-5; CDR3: CASSVPLAGVGETQYF; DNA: TGCGCCAGCAGCGTCCCCCTAGCGGGAGTTGGGGAGACCCAGTACTTC
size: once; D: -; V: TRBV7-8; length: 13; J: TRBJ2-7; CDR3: CASSLSNSYEQYF; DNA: TGTGCCAGCAGCTTATCCAATTCCTACGAGCAGTACTTC
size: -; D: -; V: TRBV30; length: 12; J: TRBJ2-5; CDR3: CAWSAGGETQYF; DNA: TGTGCCTGGAGTGCTGGGGGAGAGACCCAGTACTTC
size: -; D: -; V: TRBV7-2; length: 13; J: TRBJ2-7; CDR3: CASSPRGRGEQYF; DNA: TGTGCCAGCAGCCCACGGGGGAGAGGCGAGCAGTACTTC
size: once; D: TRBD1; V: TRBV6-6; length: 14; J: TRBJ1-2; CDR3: CASSWRTGGHGYTF; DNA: TGTGCCAGCAGTTGGAGGACAGGGGGCCATGGCTACACCTTC
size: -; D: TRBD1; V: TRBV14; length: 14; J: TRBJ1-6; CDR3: CASSRRQGSSPLHF; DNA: TGTGCCAGCAGCCGAAGACAGGGAAGCTCACCCCTCCACTTT
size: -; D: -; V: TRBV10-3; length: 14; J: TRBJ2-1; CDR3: CAISESNPYNEQFF; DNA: TGTGCCATCAGTGAGTCGAACCCCTACAATGAGCAGTTCTTC
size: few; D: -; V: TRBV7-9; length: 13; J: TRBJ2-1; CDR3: CASSPRPENEQFF; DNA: TGTGCCAGCAGCCCCAGGCCAGAAAATGAGCAGTTCTTC
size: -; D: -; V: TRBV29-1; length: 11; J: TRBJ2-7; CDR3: CSVGRRGGQYF; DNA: TGCAGCGTTGGGAGGAGGGGTGGGCAGTACTTC
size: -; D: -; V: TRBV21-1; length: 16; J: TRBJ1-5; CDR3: CASSKLDPSSNQPQHF; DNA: TGTGCCAGCAGCAAATTGGACCCCAGCAGCAATCAGCCCCAGCATTTT
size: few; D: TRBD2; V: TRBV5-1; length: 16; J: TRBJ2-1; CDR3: CASSRPGLAGNNEQFF; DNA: TGCGCCAGCAGCCGCCCAGGACTAGCGGGGAACAATGAGCAGTTCTTC
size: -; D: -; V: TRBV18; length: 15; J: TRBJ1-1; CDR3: CASSPPTGQNTEAFF; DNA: TGTGCCAGCTCACCACCGACGGGACAGAACACTGAAGCTTTCTTT
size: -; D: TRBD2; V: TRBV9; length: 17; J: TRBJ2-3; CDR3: CASSVGGLAGGADTQYF; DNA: TGTGCCAGCAGCGTAGGTGGGCTAGCGGGGGGTGCAGATACGCAGTATTTT
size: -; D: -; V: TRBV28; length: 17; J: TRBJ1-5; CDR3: CASSLSVGQYSNQPQHF; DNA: TGTGCCAGCAGTTTAAGTGTAGGGCAGTATAGCAATCAGCCCCAGCATTTT